These T cell receptor beta chains were read from a single sample in a study of blood T cell repertoires in COVID-19. The protocol was immunoSEQ multiplex PCR, while the TCRdb copy is restricted to in-frame clones and leaves out a portion. The data hold over 85,000 clones, with approximately 87% observed a single time. Sequencing input: peripheral blood. The receptors were gathered from a human donor in a cohort sampled during active COVID-19. CDR3s include the opening cysteine and the closing phenylalanine or tryptophan.

j_call	v_call	cdr3_length	cdr3_aa
TRBJ2-5	TRBV6-1	15	CASSELGGAQETQYF
TRBJ1-6	TRBV7-8	19	CASSLDEGGQRFYNSPLHF
TRBJ2-1	TRBV11-2	15	CASSPVLAGSNEQFF
TRBJ2-5	TRBV5-1	15	CASSTGAATKETQYF
TRBJ2-3	TRBV9	16	CASSVAGGSSTDTQYF
TRBJ2-2	TRBV7-8	14	CASSLALNTGELFF
TRBJ2-7	TRBV28	15	CASKGAETGAYEQYF
TRBJ1-1	TRBV10-2	13	CASSSDRATEAFF
TRBJ2-7	TRBV21-1	16	CASSSPGLAGVYEQYF
TRBJ2-7	TRBV2	14	CASSEGGRGYEQYF
TRBJ2-1	TRBV19	17	CASSMWTSGRRYHEQFF
TRBJ2-7	TRBV3-1/TRBV3-2	11	CASSRAYEQYF
TRBJ1-5	TRBV6-6	15	CASSYSGRGNQPQHF
TRBJ1-3	TRBV4-3	14	CASSQDSAGNTIYF
TRBJ1-5	TRBV7-2	14	CASSLYGGEQPQHF
TRBJ1-5	TRBV11-2	13	CASSSYSNQPQHF
TRBJ2-2	TRBV27	14	CASSLRPTGWELFF
TRBJ1-2	TRBV19	16	CASSSGQGWDGYGYTF
TRBJ1-2	TRBV14	15	CASSPGQGGFGGYTF
TRBJ1-6	TRBV27	15	CASSLSRQNNSPLHF
TRBJ2-5	TRBV3-1/TRBV3-2	14	CASSQEGGLETQYF
TRBJ1-4	TRBV7-2	15	CASSLGQGGNEKLFF
TRBJ1-1	TRBV9	14	CASSAGQGWTEAFF
TRBJ1-5	TRBV28	16	CASSPRDRGINQPQHF
TRBJ1-3	TRBV13	15	CASRYRDHSGNTIYF
TRBJ2-3	TRBV3-1/TRBV3-2	18	CASSRKWLQGARPDTQYF
TRBJ1-3	TRBV11-3	15	CAKLTGQSSGNTIYF
TRBJ1-2	TRBV5-1	15	CASSLVALDQGGYTF
TRBJ2-1	TRBV5-1	17	CASSLTSGVSSYNEQFF
TRBJ2-7	TRBV7-3	13	CASSWDRMGEQYF
TRBJ1-2	TRBV29-1	13	CSFRQGRNYGYTF
TRBJ1-1	TRBV5-1	15	CASSLGATLNTEAFF
TRBJ2-5	TRBV28	14	CASSPHRAQETQYF
TRBJ2-7	TRBV25-1	16	CASSESLADRTYEQYF
TRBJ1-3	TRBV5-4	15	CASSLRTGRGNTIYF
TRBJ1-5	TRBV4-1	13	CASSLSYDQPQHF
TRBJ2-1	TRBV6-6	14	CASSYDRGLNEQFF
TRBJ2-7	TRBV27	17	CASSFSGMTSGTAEQYF
TRBJ1-2	TRBV12-3/TRBV12-4	13	CASSLRGEAGYTF
TRBJ1-2	TRBV19	16	CASSPRTGKFDYGYTF
TRBJ2-7	TRBV7-2	14	CASSKNSGSYEQYF
TRBJ1-1	TRBV2	15	CASSGRQGIATEAFF
TRBJ2-3	TRBV19	12	CASEAGVGTQYF
TRBJ2-3	TRBV7-8	13	CASSLGGTDTQYF
TRBJ1-2	TRBV2	17	CASSEGIAGSANYGYTF
TRBJ2-5	TRBV20-1	10	CSALRETQYF
TRBJ2-7	TRBV5-1	15	CASSLTPTANYEQYF
TRBJ2-1	TRBV4-1	14	CASVDRGYSNEQFF
TRBJ2-7	TRBV5-6	18	CASSLSVASGRATYEQYF
TRBJ2-1	TRBV29-1	11	CSVEFRDRKFF
TRBJ2-1	TRBV7-7	14	CASSLVGADNEQFF
TRBJ2-1	TRBV19	17	CASTAASGTAGKNEQFF
TRBJ2-5	TRBV10-1	13	CASSGLAGETQYF